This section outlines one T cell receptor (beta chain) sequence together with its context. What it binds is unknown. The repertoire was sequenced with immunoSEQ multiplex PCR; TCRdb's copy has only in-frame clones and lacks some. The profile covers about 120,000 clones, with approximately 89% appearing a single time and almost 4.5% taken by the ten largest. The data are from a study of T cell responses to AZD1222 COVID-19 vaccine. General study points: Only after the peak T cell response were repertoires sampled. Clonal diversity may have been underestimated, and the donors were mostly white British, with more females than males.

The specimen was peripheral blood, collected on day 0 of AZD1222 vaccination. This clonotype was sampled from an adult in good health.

CDR3 in DNA: TGTGCCAGCAGTGAAATGGCGGGAGAATACAATGAGCAGTTCTTC. It is translated as CASSEMAGEYNEQFF. The chain links TRBV6-1 to TRBJ2-1; 7 nucleotides align to TRBD2. The CDR3 totals 15 residues. V gave up 2 bases and J gave up 4 bases; unmatched junction bases: 5. Germline values: CDR1 MNHNS, CDR2 SASEGT.